This T cell receptor beta chain derives from a study of shared clonotypes between healthy human individuals. The V gene's germline CDR1 is MDHEN and CDR2 SYDVKM. The CDR3 length is 13 residues. Germline trimming cut 5 bases from V and 4 bases from J; bases unmatched to any gene: 4. Each of the donors was a healthy adult who was HIV-negative and had not had a recent acute infection or vaccination. Libraries were prepared by immunoSEQ multiplex PCR; TCRdb keeps only in-frame clonotypes and omits some of them. The sample has approximately 460,000 clones; 75% to 80% are singletons. The chain has TRBV28 and TRBJ2-5, with 7 bases identical to TRBD1. Sample: PBMCs. The clonotype originates from a woman aged 40 to 50 in good health. Some clones in this sample may be carry-over from other donors' samples. CDR3 nucleotides: TGTGCCAGCAGTCAAGGGGGCGGAGAGACCCAGTACTTC. Translated: CASSQGGGETQYF. Based on the CDR3 plus reference TRBV28 and TRBJ2-5, the full variable domain is DVKVTQSSRYLVKRTGEKVFLECVQDMDHENMFWYRQDPGLGLRLIYFSYDVKMKEKGDIPEGYSVSREKKERFSLILESASTNQTSMYLCASSQGGGETQYFGPGTRLLVL.